A selection of T cell receptor beta chains follows, all from one sample in a study of T-cell reconstitution after alpha-beta-depleted transplantation in children. TCRdb fed the PCR reads into MiXCR, producing one record per CDR3 protein. The repertoire holds some 600,000 distinct CDR3 sequences, with over 10% as singletons. The material was PBMCs, mostly from graft donor cells, obtained 360 days after TCRalphabeta/CD19-depleted stem cell transplant. The receptors shown here come from a male patient younger than 18 who had a stem cell transplant for acute myeloid leukemia, so the T cells may come from the graft donor. The CDR3 runs from the conserved cysteine through the conserved F or W. The order of the fields is D gene, J gene, clone size, CDR3 length, V gene, CDR3 DNA, CDR3 protein. The D gene is left open where the match is weak. Clone size is given for some rows only: seen once, a few or many times, or a class if the clone is expanded.

d_call: -
j_call: TRBJ2-5
clone_size: -
cdr3_length: 13
v_call: TRBV29-1
cdr3_nt: TGCAGCGTTGAACGGACAGAACAAGAGACCCAGTACTTC
cdr3_aa: CSVERTEQETQYF

d_call: -
j_call: TRBJ2-1
clone_size: few
cdr3_length: 14
v_call: TRBV9
cdr3_nt: TGTGCCAGCAGCTCCAGCCAGGAGCACGGTGAGCAGTTCTTC
cdr3_aa: CASSSSQEHGEQFF

d_call: -
j_call: TRBJ1-1
clone_size: few
cdr3_length: 13
v_call: TRBV7-2
cdr3_nt: TGTGCCAGCAGCTTCGATGTTGACACTGAAGCTTTCTTT
cdr3_aa: CASSFDVDTEAFF

d_call: -
j_call: TRBJ2-2
clone_size: -
cdr3_length: 14
v_call: TRBV6-1
cdr3_nt: TGTGCCAGCAGCCACTTCAGGAACACCGGGGAGCTGTTTTTT
cdr3_aa: CASSHFRNTGELFF

d_call: -
j_call: TRBJ2-7
clone_size: few
cdr3_length: 13
v_call: TRBV5-1
cdr3_nt: TGCGCCAGCAGCACAGACGCGGGCTACGAGCAGTACTTC
cdr3_aa: CASSTDAGYEQYF

d_call: -
j_call: TRBJ1-5
clone_size: many
cdr3_length: 14
v_call: TRBV7-2
cdr3_nt: TGTGCCAGCCAAGAGGGTATTGGCAATCAGCCCCAGCATTTT
cdr3_aa: CASQEGIGNQPQHF

d_call: TRBD2
j_call: TRBJ2-7
clone_size: many
cdr3_length: 14
v_call: TRBV29-1
cdr3_nt: TGCAGCGCCAAAGAGGGACTAGGGGCCTACGAGCAGTACTTC
cdr3_aa: CSAKEGLGAYEQYF

d_call: TRBD2
j_call: TRBJ2-3
clone_size: -
cdr3_length: 17
v_call: TRBV4-2
cdr3_nt: TGTGCCAGCAGCCAAGATAGGGAGCGGGAGGTAACAGATACGCAGTATTTT
cdr3_aa: CASSQDREREVTDTQYF

d_call: -
j_call: TRBJ2-2
clone_size: many
cdr3_length: 15
v_call: TRBV6-5
cdr3_nt: TGTGCCAGCAGTTACGAGGATTATAAGACCGGGGAGCTGTTTTTT
cdr3_aa: CASSYEDYKTGELFF

d_call: -
j_call: TRBJ2-3
clone_size: few
cdr3_length: 13
v_call: TRBV18
cdr3_nt: TGTGCCAGCTCACCACTACCGGCAGATACGCAGTATTTT
cdr3_aa: CASSPLPADTQYF

d_call: TRBD2
j_call: TRBJ2-2
clone_size: -
cdr3_length: 16
v_call: TRBV6-1
cdr3_nt: TGTGCCACCAACCCTTCTCTAGCGGGAGGAAAGGGGGAGCTGTTTTTT
cdr3_aa: CATNPSLAGGKGELFF

d_call: TRBD1
j_call: TRBJ2-3
clone_size: many
cdr3_length: 15
v_call: TRBV12-3/TRBV12-4
cdr3_nt: TGTGCCAGCAGTTCGGGACAGGGCCTCACAGATACGCAGTATTTT
cdr3_aa: CASSSGQGLTDTQYF

d_call: TRBD1
j_call: TRBJ2-2
clone_size: many
cdr3_length: 14
v_call: TRBV18
cdr3_nt: TGTGCCAGCTCACGCGGGACAGGGATCGGGGAGCTGTTTTTT
cdr3_aa: CASSRGTGIGELFF

d_call: -
j_call: TRBJ2-7
clone_size: few
cdr3_length: 14
v_call: TRBV28
cdr3_nt: TGTGCCAGCAGGCTTGGGTTTTTCGACTACGAGCAGTACTTC
cdr3_aa: CASRLGFFDYEQYF

d_call: TRBD2
j_call: TRBJ2-7
clone_size: many
cdr3_length: 15
v_call: TRBV7-2
cdr3_nt: TGTGCCAGCAGCCCCCAGAGCGGGAGCGGCTACGAGCAGTACTTC
cdr3_aa: CASSPQSGSGYEQYF

d_call: TRBD1
j_call: TRBJ2-5
clone_size: few
cdr3_length: 13
v_call: TRBV7-9
cdr3_nt: TGTGCCAGCAGCCTAGGACAGGGACAGACCCAGTACTTC
cdr3_aa: CASSLGQGQTQYF

d_call: TRBD1
j_call: TRBJ1-2
clone_size: few
cdr3_length: 14
v_call: TRBV12-3/TRBV12-4
cdr3_nt: TGTGCCAGCAGACAGGGGCAATTTAACTATGGCTACACCTTC
cdr3_aa: CASRQGQFNYGYTF

d_call: -
j_call: TRBJ2-7
clone_size: -
cdr3_length: 13
v_call: TRBV6-5
cdr3_nt: TGTGCCAGCAGTTACTTTGGGGGGTACGAGCAGTACTTC
cdr3_aa: CASSYFGGYEQYF

d_call: TRBD2
j_call: TRBJ2-7
clone_size: -
cdr3_length: 17
v_call: TRBV6-2/TRBV6-3
cdr3_nt: TGTGCCAGCAGCTACGGCCGGACTAGCGGATTCCCCTACGAGCAGTACTTC
cdr3_aa: CASSYGRTSGFPYEQYF

d_call: -
j_call: TRBJ1-1
clone_size: many
cdr3_length: 13
v_call: TRBV11-2
cdr3_nt: TGTGCCAGCAGCCCGGGGTCCAACACTGAAGCTTTCTTT
cdr3_aa: CASSPGSNTEAFF